These 5 T cell receptor beta chains were sequenced from one sample in a study of beta chain features in type 1 diabetes. Of the isolated RNA, all was reverse transcribed, and so the sequenced material was expressed TCRB transcripts. Clones were read by immunoSEQ multiplex PCR, and TCRdb kept only the in-frame ones, dropping some. The table records about 330,000 clones, approximately 10% of them present only once. Sequenced input: naive CD4+ T cells from blood. All receptors come from a woman aged 25 to 39 in good health.

The rearrangement joins TRBV6-1 to TRBJ2-3, with 10 bases aligning to TRBD1. The CDR3 contains 13 residues. The germline V gene has CDR1 MNHNS and CDR2 SASEGT. The ends lost 10 bases at V and 1 base at J; junction bases unmatched: 2. The CDR3 reads CATGQGGTDTQYF. The CDR3 nucleotides read TGTGCCACTGGACAGGGGGGCACAGATACGCAGTATTTT.

This chain links TRBV7-2 with TRBJ2-1; 7 bases fit TRBD1. The junction had 5 bases not matched to a gene; V was cut back by 1 base and J by 8 bases. The germline gives CDR1 SGHTA, CDR2 FQGNSA. The CDR3 spans 14 residues. The CDR3 DNA reads TGTGCCAGCAGCTTAGGACAGGGAGTCTATGAGCAGTTCTTC. It encodes CASSLGQGVYEQFF.

This chain links TRBV4-3 with TRBJ2-3; D gene uncertain. Germline V gene data show CDR1 as LGHNA and CDR2 as YSLEER. V shed 0 bases and J shed 4 bases, with 8 bases lying between them. CDR3 length: 14 residues. The CDR3 region is CASSQERHSDTQYF. In nucleotides, the CDR3 is TGCGCCAGCAGCCAAGAGCGGCACTCAGATACGCAGTATTTT.

This clone was seen a handful of times. The chain has TRBV9 and TRBJ2-1, with TRBD1 matching over 9 bases. Germline V gene sequence: CDR1 SGDLS, CDR2 YYNGEE. V shed 7 bases, J shed 0 bases, and the junction held 8 bases outside the gene matches. CDR3 length: 16 amino acids. The CDR3 DNA sequence: TGTGCCAGCGCCAGGACAGGGGCAAGCTCCTACAATGAGCAGTTCTTC. Translated, it gives CASARTGASSYNEQFF.

There are a few counts of this clone. This chain links TRBV27 with TRBJ1-4; 7 bases align to TRBD1. The V segment lost 6 bases and the J segment 5 bases; nucleotides outside the gene matches: 12. CDR1 and CDR2 (germline): MNHEY, SMNVEV (reference sequence). The CDR3 totals 16 residues. The CDR3 DNA reads as TGTGCCAGCAGCTTCATGCCGGGACAGCGAAATGAAAAACTGTTTTTT. It encodes CASSFMPGQRNEKLFF.